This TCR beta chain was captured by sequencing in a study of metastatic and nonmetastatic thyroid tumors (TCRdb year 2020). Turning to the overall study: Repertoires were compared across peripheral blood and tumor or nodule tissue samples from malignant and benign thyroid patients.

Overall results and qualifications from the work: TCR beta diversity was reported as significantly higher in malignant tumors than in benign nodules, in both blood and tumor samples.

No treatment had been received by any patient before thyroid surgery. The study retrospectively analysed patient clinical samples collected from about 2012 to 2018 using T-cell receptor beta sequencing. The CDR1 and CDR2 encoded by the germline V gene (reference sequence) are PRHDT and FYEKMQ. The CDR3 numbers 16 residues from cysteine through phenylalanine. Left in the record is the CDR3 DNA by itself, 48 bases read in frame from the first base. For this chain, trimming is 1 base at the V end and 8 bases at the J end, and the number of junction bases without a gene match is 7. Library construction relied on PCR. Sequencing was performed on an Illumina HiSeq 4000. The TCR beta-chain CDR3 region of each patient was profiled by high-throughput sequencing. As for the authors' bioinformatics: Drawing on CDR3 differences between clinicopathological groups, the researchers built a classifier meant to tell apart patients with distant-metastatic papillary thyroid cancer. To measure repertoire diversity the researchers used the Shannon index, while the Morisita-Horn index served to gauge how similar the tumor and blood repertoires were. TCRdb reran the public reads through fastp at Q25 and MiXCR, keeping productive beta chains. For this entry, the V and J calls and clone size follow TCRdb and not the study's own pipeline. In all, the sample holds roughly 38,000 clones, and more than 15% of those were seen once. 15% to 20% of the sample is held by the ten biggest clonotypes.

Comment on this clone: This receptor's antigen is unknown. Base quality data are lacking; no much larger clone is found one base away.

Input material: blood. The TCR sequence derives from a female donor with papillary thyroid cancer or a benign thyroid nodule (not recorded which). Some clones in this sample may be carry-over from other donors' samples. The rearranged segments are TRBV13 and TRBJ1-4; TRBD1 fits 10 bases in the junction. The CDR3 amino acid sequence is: CASSLVGQGRGEKLFF. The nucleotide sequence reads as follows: TGTGCCAGCAGCTTAGTGGGACAGGGGCGAGGGGAAAAACTGTTTTTT.